The present TCR beta chain was sequenced within a study of blood T cell repertoires in COVID-19. Across the study: COVID-19 samples from acute and convalescent phases originated in the United States, Italy and Spain. Sources were T cells, B-cell-depleted T cells, or PBMCs; the material itself was cDNA or gDNA.

Germline assignment: CDR1 SGHTA and CDR2 FQGNSA. Trimming cost V 7 bases and J 2 bases, with 14 bases left between them. The CDR3 extends over 14 amino acids. The data were produced by immunoSEQ multiplex PCR, yet TCRdb's version contains in-frame clones alone and is incomplete. The table includes 250,000 to 300,000 clones, 82% detected once. The origin of this receptor is a woman between 18 and 30 years old with acute or convalescent COVID-19. This chain uses TRBV7-2 with TRBJ2-5, with D possibly matching TRBD2 (6 bases). The material sequenced was peripheral blood. The CDR3 reads CASNKGLRQETQYF. CDR3 DNA sequence: TGTGCCAGCAACAAGGGACTTCGACAAGAGACCCAGTACTTC.